The 20 T cell receptor beta chains given below trace back to one sample, sequenced in a study of PD-1 blockade in classical Hodgkin lymphoma. Every patient was affected by relapse after autologous stem cell transplantation, while exposure to brentuximab vedotin was not uniform. Method: immunoSEQ multiplex PCR; TCRdb's copy keeps in-frame clones and lacks some. The data show about 110,000 clones, with approximately 90% seen just once and 20% held by the top ten. This specimen consisted of peripheral blood mononuclear cells (PBMCs), obtained before the second cycle of nivolumab. The receptors were gathered from a human donor with classical Hodgkin lymphoma.

The sample holds a few counts of this clone. The CDR3: CASSPRTRLNQPQHF. The CDR3 bases are TGTGCCAGCAGTCCTCGGACGAGGCTTAATCAGCCCCAGCATTTT. The chain joins TRBV28 to TRBJ1-5; no firm D call. V lost 5 bases, J lost 4 bases, and 15 bases lay in between. The CDR3 is 15 amino acids. Germline CDR1 is MDHEN and CDR2 is SYDVKM.

V gene TRBV27 combines with J gene TRBJ2-3; D unclear. Looked up from germline, CDR1 is MNHEY and CDR2 is SMNVEV (reference sequence). CDR3 size: 16 residues. With 6 bases removed from V and 2 bases from J, the gap between germline ends came to 18 bases. The CDR3 nucleotides are TGTGCCAGCAGCCCCCGGAAGGTCTGGGACACAGATACGCAGTATTTT. Translation gives CASSPRKVWDTDTQYF.

This sequence joins TRBV6-5 and TRBJ1-1; the D gene is possibly TRBD1 (5 bases). Trimming pared 7 bases from V and 1 base from J, leaving 10 bases between. The CDR3 totals 13 residues. Germline-derived CDR1 and CDR2 are MNHEY and SVGAGI. The CDR3 loop reads CASTGGGNTEAFF. The CDR3 bases are TGTGCCAGCACTGGGGGGGGGAACACTGAAGCTTTCTTT.

The chain recombines TRBV12-5 with TRBJ2-2; D is undetermined. The germline V gene has CDR1 LGHNT and CDR2 FRNRAP. The CDR3 is 15 residues long. The V end was cut by 1 base, the J end by 1 base, with 7 bases between. CDR3 in DNA: TGTGCTAGTGGTTTGGGAGGCGGGAACACCGGGGAGCTGTTTTTT. Protein sequence: CASGLGGGNTGELFF.

The V gene is TRBV27, the J gene TRBJ2-3, with TRBD2 identical over 10 bases. The CDR3 contains 17 residues. CDR1 MNHEY and CDR2 SMNVEV come from the germline V gene (reference sequence). J gave up 0 bases and V 2 bases, and 5 bases lay outside the gene matches. CDR3 amino acids: CASSLPSTSGSTDTQYF. In DNA, the CDR3 is TGTGCCAGCAGTTTACCGTCGACTAGCGGGAGCACAGATACGCAGTATTTT.

CDR3 region: CASSFRQGHNEQFF. CDR3 nucleotides: TGTGCCAGCAGTTTCCGACAGGGCCACAATGAGCAGTTCTTC. The genes are TRBV27 and TRBJ2-1; the match to TRBD1 covers 7 bases. With 3 bases clipped from V and 5 bases from J, the junction kept 4 bases outside the gene matches. This CDR3 is built from 14 residues. Germline-derived CDR1 and CDR2 are MNHEY and SMNVEV (reference sequence).

The chain uses TRBV30 and TRBJ1-2; the D gene is possibly TRBD1 (6 bases). The CDR3 spans 12 residues. The germline V and J ends were trimmed by 2 bases and 8 bases, with 12 bases remaining between them. Germline lookup yields CDR1 GTSNPN and CDR2 SVGIG (reference sequence). DNA for the CDR3: TGTGCCTGGAGTAACCCAGGGGAAGGCTACACCTTC. Protein product: CAWSNPGEGYTF.

The J gene is TRBJ2-5, the V gene TRBV7-2; the match to TRBD1 covers 8 bases. The CDR3 is made up of 15 amino acids. Germline CDR1 is SGHTA and CDR2 is FQGNSA. Losses at the gene ends were 5 bases for V and 3 bases for J; bases not matched to a gene: 8. The CDR3 sequence: CASSPTGVVKETQYF. CDR3 bases: TGTGCCAGCAGCCCGACAGGGGTCGTGAAAGAGACCCAGTACTTC.

The chain is built from TRBV6-1 and TRBJ1-1; D might be TRBD1 (5 bases). The CDR3 sequence is 14 residues long. Trimming pared 2 bases from V and 4 bases from J, leaving 11 bases between. Germline values: CDR1 MNHNS, CDR2 SASEGT. The CDR3 reads CASSEQGGGTEAFF. The CDR3 nucleotides read TGTGCCAGCAGTGAACAGGGTGGGGGCACTGAAGCTTTCTTT.

Notes on this clone: The same CDR3 arises from other DNA sequences in this sample as well. This chain joins TRBV5-1 and TRBJ2-7; 7 bases fit TRBD1. Germline V gene sequence: CDR1 SGHRS, CDR2 YFSETQ. Trimming removed 4 bases from V and 2 bases from J; junction bases left unmatched: 6. The length of the CDR3 is 14 residues. CDR3 sequence: CASSLTGTAYEQYF. CDR3 bases: TGCGCCAGCAGCCTTACCGGGACAGCCTACGAGCAGTACTTC.

This clone was counted a single time. The genes are TRBV2 and TRBJ1-5, with 9 bases aligning to TRBD1. The CDR3 loop spans 17 amino acids. V lost 5 bases and J lost 0; bases outside the gene matches: 8. Germline V gives CDR1 SNHLY, CDR2 FYNNEI. The CDR3 protein is CASSWTGAIYSNQPQHF. The CDR3 nucleotides are TGTGCCAGCAGTTGGACAGGGGCCATATATAGCAATCAGCCCCAGCATTTT.

CDR3 DNA: TGCGCCAGCAGCCCACGTCCTCCCGATAATTCACCCCTCCACTTT. Its protein is CASSPRPPDNSPLHF. The chain recombines TRBV5-1 with TRBJ1-6; D unclear. Germline V gives CDR1 SGHRS, CDR2 YFSETQ. The CDR3 has 15 amino acids. V was shortened by 4 bases and J by 5 bases, with 13 bases between the two germline ends.

This clone was counted between two and nine times. V usage is TRBV28 and J usage is TRBJ2-5; tentative D call: TRBD1 (5 bases). The V end lost 3 bases, the J end lost 4 bases, and 9 bases lay between the germline ends. The CDR3 is 13 residues long. Germline values: CDR1 MDHEN, CDR2 SYDVKM. The DNA for the CDR3 is TGTGCCAGCAGTTTCCAGGGAAGAGAGACCCAGTACTTC. Protein: CASSFQGRETQYF.

V is TRBV30 and J is TRBJ1-2; weak D call: TRBD1 (5 bases). Germline V gene data show CDR1 as GTSNPN and CDR2 as SVGIG (reference sequence). The length of the CDR3 is 14 residues. Trimming cost V 7 bases and J 7 bases, with 22 bases left between them. The CDR3 loop reads CAFPVGPQGRGYTF. The CDR3 DNA follows: TGTGCCTTTCCGGTCGGCCCCCAGGGTCGTGGCTACACCTTC.

The chain couples TRBV30 to TRBJ1-1, with D unresolved. The V gene lost 0 bases and the J gene lost 6 bases, with 11 bases spanning the gap. The CDR3 spans 13 residues. CDR1 is GTSNPN and CDR2 is SVGIG in the germline V gene (reference sequence). The CDR3 is CAWSVDGLSEAFF. The CDR3 region has the DNA TGTGCCTGGAGTGTCGACGGCTTGTCTGAAGCTTTCTTT. Using reference TRBV30 and TRBJ1-1 for the parts outside the CDR3, the full variable domain is SQTIHQWPATLVQPVGSPLSLECTVEGTSNPNLYWYRQAAGRGLQLLFYSVGIGQISSEVPQNLSASRPQDRQFILSSKKLLLSDSGFYLCAWSVDGLSEAFFGQGTRLTVV.

The chain combines TRBV11-2 with TRBJ1-1, with D hard to call. CDR3 length: 13 residues. Deletions cut 0 bases from V and 8 bases from J, with 10 bases between. From germline, CDR1 is SGHAT and CDR2 FQNNGV. CDR3 region: CASSLDQRLEAFF. As DNA, the CDR3 is TGTGCCAGCAGCTTAGATCAACGGTTAGAAGCTTTCTTT.

This chain joins TRBV7-9 and TRBJ2-5; 8 bases fit TRBD2. After removal of 4 bases from V and 2 bases from J, the junction contained 15 bases not matched to a gene. There are 18 residues in the CDR3. The germline V gene encodes CDR1 SEHNR and CDR2 FQNEAQ (reference sequence). Here the CDR3 reads CASSWPGGASGPQETQYF. The CDR3 DNA reads TGTGCCAGCAGCTGGCCTGGGGGGGCTAGCGGGCCACAAGAGACCCAGTACTTC.

The CDR3 protein is CASSLDRGDYNEQFF. CDR3 DNA sequence: TGCGCCAGCAGCTTGGATCGGGGGGACTACAATGAGCAGTTCTTC. This chain joins TRBV5-1 and TRBJ2-1, with 7 bases aligning to TRBD2. The CDR3 runs to 15 residues. Per germline, CDR1 SGHRS and CDR2 YFSETQ. With 0 bases clipped from V and 3 bases from J, the junction kept 3 bases outside the gene matches.

The chain recombines TRBV5-1 with TRBJ2-7; no definite D call. There are 13 residues in the CDR3. The germline CDR1 and CDR2 sequences are SGHRS and YFSETQ. V lost 4 bases and J lost 3, with 11 bases in between. This CDR3 is CASSPVPVYEQYF. CDR3 nucleotide sequence: TGCGCCAGCAGCCCGGTCCCAGTCTACGAGCAGTACTTC.

This chain connects TRBV5-1 to TRBJ2-3; D is perhaps TRBD2 (7 bases). V lost 1 base, J lost 6 bases, and 15 bases lay in between. Germline V CDR1 and CDR2: SGHRS, YFSETQ. The CDR3 extends over 15 amino acids. The CDR3, as DNA: TGCGCCAGCAGCTTGACAGGGCCGCGGGAGGATACGCAGTATTTT. It codes for CASSLTGPREDTQYF.